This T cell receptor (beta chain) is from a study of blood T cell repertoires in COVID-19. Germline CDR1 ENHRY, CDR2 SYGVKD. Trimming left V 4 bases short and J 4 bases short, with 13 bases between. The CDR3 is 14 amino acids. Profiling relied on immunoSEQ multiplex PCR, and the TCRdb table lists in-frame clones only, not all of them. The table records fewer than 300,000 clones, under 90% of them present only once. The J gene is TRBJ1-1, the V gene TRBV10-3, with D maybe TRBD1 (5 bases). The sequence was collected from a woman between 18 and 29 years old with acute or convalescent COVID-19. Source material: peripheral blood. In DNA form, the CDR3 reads TGTGCCATCAGTGTTGGCAGGGATGGCACTGAAGCTTTCTTT. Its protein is CAISVGRDGTEAFF.